What follows are 27 T cell receptor beta chains derived from one specimen sequenced in a study of blood T cell repertoires in COVID-19. Clones were sequenced by immunoSEQ multiplex PCR, and TCRdb holds only the in-frame ones, with some missing. The sample has approximately 450,000 clones; approximately 90% are singletons. Material: PBMCs or T cells enriched from blood (not recorded which). Every receptor here comes from a woman aged 18 to 35 with acute COVID-19.

The V gene is TRBV3-1 (or the pseudogene TRBV3-2), the J gene TRBJ2-1; TRBD2 agrees at 7 bases. The CDR3 is 13 residues long. The trim removed 5 bases at V and 4 bases at J, leaving 2 bases unmatched. From germline, CDR1 is LGHDT and CDR2 YNNKEL (reference sequence). The CDR3 nucleotides read TGTGCCAGCAGCTTGGGACTATACAATGAGCAGTTCTTC. It codes for CASSLGLYNEQFF.

J is TRBJ2-7 and V is TRBV9; 8 nucleotides agree with TRBD1. The V gene's germline CDR1 is SGDLS and CDR2 YYNGEE. CDR3 size: 14 residues. V shed 4 bases, J shed 5 bases, and the junction held 8 bases outside the gene matches. CDR3 sequence: CASSPRTGIDEQYF. CDR3 nucleotides: TGTGCCAGCAGCCCCAGGACAGGGATCGACGAGCAGTACTTC.

The chain has TRBV28 and TRBJ1-5; 9 nucleotides agree with TRBD1. Germline lookup yields CDR1 MDHEN and CDR2 SYDVKM. With 4 bases clipped from V and 2 bases from J, the junction kept 12 bases outside the gene matches. The CDR3 has 18 residues. The CDR3 sequence: CASSSSGTGFGGNQPQHF. CDR3 sequence (DNA): TGTGCCAGCAGTTCCTCCGGGACAGGGTTTGGAGGCAATCAGCCCCAGCATTTT.

V and J are TRBV3-1 (or the pseudogene TRBV3-2) and TRBJ1-2; D is possibly TRBD1 (6 bases). With 1 base removed from V and 6 bases from J, the gap between germline ends came to 18 bases. Germline CDR1 is LGHDT and CDR2 is YNNKEL (reference sequence). The CDR3 length is 16 residues. Written as DNA, the CDR3 is TGTGCCAGCAGCCAAGGAACCAGGGGAAGGATAAATGGCTACACCTTC. Its translation is CASSQGTRGRINGYTF.

This rearrangement joins TRBV27 to TRBJ2-7; 7 nucleotides agree with TRBD1. Germline CDR1 is MNHEY and CDR2 is SMNVEV (reference sequence). There are 13 residues in the CDR3. The trim removed 7 bases at V and 4 bases at J, leaving 7 bases unmatched. The CDR3 region has the DNA TGTGCCAGCAAAAGGGGGCGTGCTTACGAGCAGTACTTC. Translated: CASKRGRAYEQYF.

The chain carries TRBV15 and TRBJ1-2, with 7 bases aligning to TRBD1. CDR3 length: 16 residues. V lost 1 base to trimming and J lost 4 bases; unmatched junction nucleotides: 9. Germline CDR1 and CDR2: LNHNV and YYDKDF (reference sequence). The chain's CDR3 is CATSRVGRGHGYGYTF. For the CDR3, the DNA is TGTGCCACCAGCAGAGTCGGTAGGGGGCATGGCTATGGCTACACCTTC.

The CDR3 is CASRALVGTYYGYTF. CDR3 coding DNA: TGTGCCAGTAGAGCATTGGTAGGGACATACTATGGCTACACCTTC. This chain connects TRBV19 to TRBJ1-2; the D gene is possibly TRBD1 (6 bases). V was trimmed by 6 bases and J by 3 bases, leaving 17 bases between them. There are 15 residues in the CDR3. Germline lookup yields CDR1 LNHDA and CDR2 SQIVND (reference sequence).

In its sample, this clone was seen once. The gene calls are TRBV7-8 and TRBJ2-3; no definite D call. Trimming removed 5 bases at V and 4 bases at J, with 19 bases between. The CDR3 extends over 16 amino acids. Per the germline V gene, CDR1 is SGHVS and CDR2 is FQNEAQ. CDR3: CASSPTPAGWADTQYF. CDR3 sequence (DNA): TGTGCCAGCAGCCCCACCCCGGCAGGTTGGGCAGATACGCAGTATTTT.

Turning to this clone: This same CDR3 is encoded by further DNA sequences in the sample. The chain is built from TRBV2 and TRBJ1-4, with D unresolved. The germline CDR1 and CDR2 sequences are SNHLY and FYNNEI. CDR3 length: 13 residues. Trimming took off 3 bases at V and 0 bases at J, with 2 bases between the two ends. The DNA of the CDR3 is TGTGCCAGCAGTGATACAACTAATGAAAAACTGTTTTTT. Translating gives CASSDTTNEKLFF.

CDR3 loop: CASSQVNRDKNNEQFF. The DNA for the CDR3 is TGCGCCAGCAGCCAAGTCAACCGGGACAAAAACAATGAGCAGTTCTTC. V usage is TRBV4-3 and J usage is TRBJ2-1; the D gene is possibly TRBD1 (6 bases). The germline V gene encodes CDR1 LGHNA and CDR2 YSLEER. This CDR3 has 16 residues. The germline V and J ends were trimmed by 1 base and 5 bases, with 15 bases remaining between them.

The chain recombines TRBV5-8 with TRBJ2-5; D possibly corresponds to TRBD2 (6 bases). V was clipped by 5 bases and J by 3 bases, with 17 bases between them. Germline assignment: CDR1 SGHTS and CDR2 YDEGEE. This CDR3 spans 15 amino acids. CDR3 region: CASSFGLREEETQYF. CDR3 in DNA: TGTGCCAGCAGTTTTGGGCTCAGGGAGGAAGAGACCCAGTACTTC.

The chain carries TRBV3-1 (or the pseudogene TRBV3-2) and TRBJ2-7; D perhaps matches TRBD1 (5 bases). Germline CDR1 and CDR2: LGHDT and YNNKEL (reference sequence). The CDR3 length is 12 residues. Trimming took off 0 bases at V and 8 bases at J, with 8 bases between the two ends. CDR3: CASSQDRVQQYF. CDR3 coding DNA: TGTGCCAGCAGCCAAGACAGGGTGCAGCAGTACTTC.

The chain couples TRBV6-5 to TRBJ2-7; 7 bases agree with TRBD2. The CDR3 is made up of 11 amino acids. V trimming: 6 bases; J trimming: 6 bases; junction bases outside the gene matches: 2. Germline V gene lookup returns CDR1 MNHEY and CDR2 SVGAGI. DNA of the CDR3: TGTGCCAGCAGGGTAGCGGGCGAGCAGTACTTC. As protein: CASRVAGEQYF.

The CDR3 nucleotides are TGTGCCAGCAGCCAAGCGGGAGGGGGCGATAACTATGGCTACACCTTC. Residues: CASSQAGGGDNYGYTF. J is TRBJ1-2 and V is TRBV7-9; 7 nucleotides match TRBD1. The CDR3 is 16 amino acids. V shed 5 bases, J shed 1 base, and the junction held 10 bases outside the gene matches. CDR1 and CDR2 from the germline V gene are SEHNR and FQNEAQ (reference sequence).

The table lists this clone with a few counts. V and J are TRBV29-1 and TRBJ2-7; perhaps TRBD1 as D (5 bases). Germline CDR1 and CDR2: SQVTM and ANQGSEA. The CDR3 is made up of 13 amino acids. The V end lost 4 bases, the J end lost 4 bases, and 14 bases lay between the germline ends. CDR3 residues: CSVGQGRLYEQYF. For the CDR3, the DNA is TGCAGCGTTGGGCAGGGTAGATTGTACGAGCAGTACTTC.

The chain carries TRBV7-8 and TRBJ1-2; 8 bases match TRBD1. V gave up 3 bases and J gave up 8 bases; unmatched junction bases: 5. The CDR3 is 13 amino acids. In germline, CDR1 is SGHVS, CDR2 FQNEAQ. CDR3 DNA sequence: TGTGCCAGCAGCTTGAGGACAGGGAAAGGCTACACCTTC. Protein product: CASSLRTGKGYTF.

In its sample, this clone was seen once. The V and J genes are TRBV7-8 and TRBJ1-3, with D unresolved. CDR1 is SGHVS, CDR2 FQNEAQ, per germline. The CDR3 length is 13 residues. V shed 4 bases and J shed 4 bases, with 8 bases lying between them. The CDR3 nucleotides are TGTGCCAGCAGCTCACCGGAGGGAAACACCATATATTTT. This sequence encodes CASSSPEGNTIYF.

This chain connects TRBV5-6 to TRBJ1-1; no firm D call. Trimming shortened V by 1 base and J by 5 bases, and 6 bases separated the two germline ends. The CDR3 runs to 12 residues. The germline gives CDR1 SGHDT, CDR2 YYEEEE. The CDR3 sequence: CASSLSGTEAFF. DNA for the CDR3: TGTGCCAGCAGCTTGTCGGGGACTGAAGCTTTCTTT.

This sequence joins TRBV2 and TRBJ1-2; TRBD1 aligns across 7 bases. Germline-derived CDR1 and CDR2 are SNHLY and FYNNEI. The CDR3 is 14 residues long. The J segment lost 6 bases and the V segment lost 1 base, leaving 5 bases of the junction unmatched. This CDR3 is CASSEVGGDDGYTF. The CDR3 DNA reads TGTGCCAGCAGTGAAGTAGGGGGCGATGATGGCTACACCTTC.

The genes are TRBV6-2 or TRBV6-3 and TRBJ2-5, with 7 positions matching TRBD2. Germline values: CDR1 MNHEY, CDR2 SVGEGT. V lost 2 bases to trimming and J lost 5 bases; unmatched junction nucleotides: 2. The CDR3 spans 13 residues. The CDR3 loop reads CASSYGGGETQYF. Here the CDR3 DNA reads TGTGCCAGCAGTTACGGGGGAGGGGAGACCCAGTACTTC.

This clone was seen once. CDR3 amino acids: CASSPRGGGTQYF. The CDR3 nucleotides read TGTGCCAGCAGTCCACGGGGGGGCGGTACGCAGTATTTT. The V gene is TRBV6-2 or TRBV6-3, the J gene TRBJ2-3, with 8 bases fitting TRBD2. Germline CDR1 reads MNHEY; CDR2 reads SVGEGT. The CDR3 contains 13 residues. The junction had 6 bases not matched to a gene; V was cut back by 5 bases and J by 8 bases.

This clone was recorded only once. CDR3 residues: CATSARTSASYEQYF. The CDR3 region has the DNA TGTGCCACCAGCGCGCGGACTAGCGCCTCCTACGAGCAGTACTTC. J is TRBJ2-7 and V is TRBV15, with 9 bases identical to TRBD2. Trimming removed 5 bases from V and 0 bases from J; junction bases left unmatched: 5. The V gene's germline CDR1 is LNHNV and CDR2 YYDKDF (reference sequence). The CDR3 runs to 15 residues.

The chain combines TRBV7-2 with TRBJ2-7; 10 nucleotides align to TRBD2. Trimming removed 2 bases from V and 6 bases from J; junction bases left unmatched: 4. The CDR3 extends over 14 amino acids. CDR1 and CDR2 (germline): SGHTA, FQGNSA. The CDR3 loop reads CASSLSLAGSEQYF. The CDR3 coding sequence is TGTGCCAGCAGCTTATCACTAGCGGGGAGCGAGCAGTACTTC.

This rearrangement joins TRBV3-1 (or the pseudogene TRBV3-2) to TRBJ1-1; D is undetermined. V lost 4 bases and J 7 bases, leaving 10 bases between the germline ends. Germline V gives CDR1 LGHDT, CDR2 YNNKEL (reference sequence). There are 12 residues in the CDR3. CDR3 region: CASSLNRFEAFF. The CDR3 region has the DNA TGTGCCAGCAGCCTAAACAGATTTGAAGCTTTCTTT.

The gene calls are TRBV7-9 and TRBJ1-6; D is perhaps TRBD1 (5 bases). Germline values: CDR1 SEHNR, CDR2 FQNEAQ (reference sequence). Trimming removed 5 bases at V and 9 bases at J, with 11 bases between. The length of the CDR3 is 13 residues. The DNA of the CDR3 is TGTGCCAGCAGCATGGGGCAGGGTTCACCCCTCCACTTT. This translates into CASSMGQGSPLHF.

The rearrangement uses TRBV14 and TRBJ2-7; TRBD1 matches at 7 bases. CDR3 length: 14 residues. The J segment lost 3 bases and the V segment lost 0 bases, leaving 2 bases of the junction unmatched. Germline CDR1 reads SGHDN; CDR2 reads FVKESK. The CDR3 DNA sequence: TGTGCCAGCAGCCAAGATCACAGGGGCTACGAGCAGTACTTC. Its translation: CASSQDHRGYEQYF.

The V and J genes are TRBV10-2 and TRBJ2-7, with 12 bases matching TRBD2. This CDR3 is 13 amino acids long. V shed 7 bases, J shed 6 bases, and the junction held 4 bases outside the gene matches. Germline lookup yields CDR1 WSHSY and CDR2 SAAADI. Here the CDR3 DNA reads TGCGCCAGCAAGCTAGCGGGGGGGCTCGAGCAGTACTTC. This gives the protein CASKLAGGLEQYF.